A single sample gave rise to the 22 T cell receptor beta chains below, sequenced in a study of OX40 agonist ivuxolimab in advanced cancers. The table came from immunoSEQ multiplex PCR; TCRdb's copy has only in-frame clones and leaves some out. The sample holds roughly 100,000 clones, about 79% seen once. This material consisted of CD4+ or CD8+ T cells sorted from blood, taken in a trial of the OX40 agonist ivuxolimab. Receptor source: an adult with an advanced solid tumor such as melanoma, head and neck, liver or kidney cancer.

The chain links TRBV19 to TRBJ2-5; TRBD2 might be the D (5 bases). Germline-derived CDR1 and CDR2 are LNHDA and SQIVND (reference sequence). The CDR3 is 13 amino acids. DNA of the CDR3: TGTGCAACGGGGTTTAAGTCCCAAGAGACCCAGTACTTC. It encodes CATGFKSQETQYF. The full variable domain, rest sourced from reference TRBV19 and TRBJ2-5, is DGGITQSPKYLFRKEGQNVTLSCEQNLNHDAMYWYRQDPGQGLRLIYYSQIVNDFQKGDIAEGYSVSREKKESFPLTVTSAQKNPTAFYLCATGFKSQETQYFGPGTRLLVL.

The rearrangement links TRBV7-2 to TRBJ2-1, with D maybe TRBD2 (5 bases). The length of the CDR3 is 14 residues. The V gene lost 5 bases and the J gene lost 8 bases, with 16 bases spanning the gap. Germline-derived CDR1 and CDR2 are SGHTA and FQGNSA. The CDR3 region is CASSLSWTVDEQFF. CDR3 bases: TGTGCCAGCAGCCTCTCCTGGACTGTTGATGAGCAGTTCTTC.

The chain links TRBV19 to TRBJ1-2, with 8 positions matching TRBD1. V dropped 1 base and J dropped 4; count of bases not matched to a gene: 8. The V gene's germline CDR1 is LNHDA and CDR2 SQIVND (reference sequence). This CDR3 spans 16 amino acids. CDR3 protein: CASSIGYRGSGYGYTF. The CDR3 region has the DNA TGTGCCAGTAGTATAGGGTACAGGGGGTCTGGCTATGGCTACACCTTC.

The genes are TRBV29-1 and TRBJ2-7, with D hard to call. The CDR3 sequence is 12 residues long. CDR1 is SQVTM, CDR2 ANQGSEA, per germline. V lost 6 bases and J lost 1, with 10 bases in between. The CDR3 protein is CSVSSTSYEQYF. The CDR3 DNA is TGCAGCGTCTCGTCTACTTCCTACGAGCAGTACTTC.

The chain combines TRBV5-1 with TRBJ2-7; D is perhaps TRBD1 or TRBD2 (5 bases each). The germline V gene has CDR1 SGHRS and CDR2 YFSETQ. The CDR3 consists of 14 residues. The germline V and J ends were trimmed by 6 bases and 0 bases, with 13 bases remaining between them. The CDR3 sequence is CASKPGPSSYEQYF. DNA of the CDR3: TGCGCCAGCAAACCGGGACCGAGCTCCTACGAGCAGTACTTC.

This chain connects TRBV15 to TRBJ2-7; possibly TRBD2 for D (5 bases). Germline V gives CDR1 LNHNV, CDR2 YYDKDF (reference sequence). V was shortened by 0 bases and J by 4 bases, with 7 bases between the two germline ends. This CDR3 has 13 residues. CDR3 coding DNA: TGTGCCACCAGCAGAGATGAGGGTTACGAGCAGTACTTC. Amino acids: CATSRDEGYEQYF.

This sequence joins TRBV5-5 and TRBJ2-1, with D uncertain. The length of the CDR3 is 14 residues. V lost 0 bases to trimming and J lost 3 bases, with 7 bases between them. Germline CDR1 and CDR2: SGHKS and YYEKEE (reference sequence). CDR3 protein: CASSLGRNYNEQFF. In nucleotides, the CDR3 is TGTGCCAGCAGCTTGGGCAGAAACTACAATGAGCAGTTCTTC. Based on the CDR3 plus reference TRBV5-5 and TRBJ2-1, the full variable domain is DAGVTQSPTHLIKTRGQQVTLRCSPISGHKSVSWYQQVLGQGPQFIFQYYEKEERGRGNFPDRFSARQFPNYSSELNVNALLLGDSALYLCASSLGRNYNEQFFGPGTRLTVL.

The chain links TRBV5-5 to TRBJ2-1; TRBD2 matches at 11 bases. J gave up 3 bases and V 4 bases, and 6 bases lay outside the gene matches. CDR1 and CDR2 from the germline V gene are SGHKS and YYEKEE (reference sequence). The CDR3 loop spans 16 amino acids. This CDR3 reads CASSARLAGIYNEQFF. The CDR3 nucleotides read TGTGCCAGCAGCGCCAGACTAGCGGGAATCTACAATGAGCAGTTCTTC. Combining the CDR3 with reference TRBV5-5 and TRBJ2-1 gives the whole variable domain DAGVTQSPTHLIKTRGQQVTLRCSPISGHKSVSWYQQVLGQGPQFIFQYYEKEERGRGNFPDRFSARQFPNYSSELNVNALLLGDSALYLCASSARLAGIYNEQFFGPGTRLTVL.

The table lists this clone with a few counts. V is TRBV27 and J is TRBJ2-5; 9 nucleotides match TRBD1. Germline V CDR1 and CDR2: MNHEY, SMNVEV (reference sequence). V was clipped by 5 bases and J by 1 base; unmatched bases: 5. This CDR3 has 15 residues. This CDR3 is CASSTGGGLQETQYF. In DNA, the CDR3 is TGTGCCAGCAGTACAGGGGGCGGCCTCCAAGAGACCCAGTACTTC.

This clone came up a few times. The rearrangement links TRBV30 to TRBJ1-1, with 10 bases fitting TRBD1. This CDR3 has 14 residues. CDR1 is GTSNPN, CDR2 SVGIG, per germline (reference sequence). V shed 0 bases, J shed 3 bases, and the junction held 1 base outside the gene matches. In DNA form, the CDR3 reads TGTGCCTGGAGTGTAGGGACAGGGGACACTGAAGCTTTCTTT. It yields the protein CAWSVGTGDTEAFF.

The chain links TRBV30 to TRBJ2-1, with a tentative D call TRBD1 (5 bases). This CDR3 has 15 residues. Germline CDR1 reads GTSNPN; CDR2 reads SVGIG (reference sequence). The germline V and J ends were trimmed by 4 bases and 0 bases, with 13 bases remaining between them. CDR3 bases: TGTGCCTGGACCCTGGGGCGGAGCTCCTACAATGAGCAGTTCTTC. It codes for CAWTLGRSSYNEQFF.

CDR3 sequence reads: CAWGWLAGREQYF. Here the CDR3 DNA reads TGTGCCTGGGGATGGCTAGCGGGACGGGAGCAGTACTTC. The V call is TRBV30, the J call TRBJ2-7; 9 positions agree with TRBD2. The CDR3 is 13 amino acids. J was trimmed by 7 bases and V by 5 bases; bases with no gene match: 9. CDR1 and CDR2 from the germline V gene are GTSNPN and SVGIG (reference sequence). The entire variable domain, with the rest obtained from reference TRBV30 and TRBJ2-7, is as follows: SQTIHQWPATLVQPVGSPLSLECTVEGTSNPNLYWYRQAAGRGLQLLFYSVGIGQISSEVPQNLSASRPQDRQFILSSKKLLLSDSGFYLCAWGWLAGREQYFGPGTRLTVT.

The rearrangement uses TRBV6-1 and TRBJ1-2; D gene unclear. The CDR3 consists of 13 residues. V was shortened by 5 bases and J by 0 bases, with 7 bases between the two germline ends. Germline lookup yields CDR1 MNHNS and CDR2 SASEGT. The CDR3 loop reads CASSRLTNYGYTF. The CDR3 region has the DNA TGTGCCAGCAGTCGATTGACTAACTATGGCTACACCTTC.

The V gene is TRBV5-4, the J gene TRBJ2-2; 7 bases are shared with TRBD2. V was pared by 4 bases and J by 6 bases, with 6 bases of the junction left unmatched. Germline V gene lookup returns CDR1 SGHNT and CDR2 YYREEE (reference sequence). The CDR3 is 14 residues long. The CDR3 region has the DNA TGTGCCAGCAGCCGGACTAGTATCGCCGGGGAGCTGTTTTTT. Protein: CASSRTSIAGELFF.

J is TRBJ2-1 and V is TRBV14; D possibly matches TRBD1 or TRBD2 (5 bases each). CDR1 is SGHDN, CDR2 FVKESK, per germline. CDR3 size: 15 residues. The ends were cut back, 4 bases at V and 2 bases at J, with 12 bases in the middle. The chain's CDR3 is CASSLRDLPYNEQFF. CDR3 sequence (DNA): TGTGCCAGCAGCCTCCGGGACCTGCCCTACAATGAGCAGTTCTTC.

The CDR3 DNA reads as TGCGCCAGCAGCCAATCAGCGGTTGGGTATGGCTACACCTTC. As protein: CASSQSAVGYGYTF. This chain uses TRBV4-3 with TRBJ1-2; D not certain. CDR3 length: 14 residues. With 2 bases removed from V and 5 bases from J, the gap between germline ends came to 12 bases. CDR1 LGHNA and CDR2 YSLEER come from the germline V gene.

The gene calls are TRBV2 and TRBJ1-1; 11 bases match TRBD1. Germline V lookup: CDR1 SNHLY, CDR2 FYNNEI. The CDR3 extends over 16 amino acids. With 5 bases clipped from V and 4 bases from J, the junction kept 9 bases outside the gene matches. For the CDR3, the DNA is TGTGCCAGCAGTACCCGCCGGGACAGGGGGGGCACTGAAGCTTTCTTT. This translates into CASSTRRDRGGTEAFF.

The V and J genes are TRBV30 and TRBJ2-7, with 7 bases matching TRBD1. CDR3 size: 14 residues. With V trimmed by 2 bases and J by 7 bases, 11 bases remained unmatched. Germline V lookup: CDR1 GTSNPN, CDR2 SVGIG (reference sequence). In nucleotides, the CDR3 is TGTGCCTGGAGTACGGGACAGCCGGTGAGTGAGCAGTACTTC. Translation gives CAWSTGQPVSEQYF.

This clone showed up just a few times. This chain links TRBV6-1 with TRBJ2-3; 8 bases map to TRBD1. V shed 3 bases, J shed 7 bases, and the junction held 21 bases outside the gene matches. This CDR3 region has 19 residues. From germline, CDR1 is MNHNS and CDR2 SASEGT. CDR3 region: CASSDKRAGTGRPQNTQYF. In nucleotides, the CDR3 is TGTGCCAGCAGTGACAAGAGGGCCGGGACAGGCCGACCACAAAATACGCAGTATTTT.

This clone was seen just once. This sequence joins TRBV28 and TRBJ2-3; D is tentatively TRBD1 or TRBD2 (6 bases each). Trimming cost V 6 bases and J 6 bases, with 13 bases left between them. This CDR3 spans 13 amino acids. CDR1 is MDHEN, CDR2 SYDVKM, per germline. CDR3 loop: CASRGGYSDTQYF. The CDR3 nucleotides are TGTGCCAGCAGGGGGGGCTATTCTGATACGCAGTATTTT.

The chain employs TRBV29-1 and TRBJ1-4, with 7 bases that match TRBD1. Germline V gene data show CDR1 as SQVTM and CDR2 as ANQGSEA. The V and J ends lost 3 bases and 6 bases, in that order; junction bases with no gene match: 4. The length of the CDR3 is 13 residues. The CDR3 region is CSVESGGDEKLFF. CDR3 nucleotides: TGCAGCGTTGAGTCAGGGGGGGATGAAAAACTGTTTTTT.

The genes are TRBV5-1 and TRBJ2-3, with 10 bases matching TRBD1. Germline V gene lookup returns CDR1 SGHRS and CDR2 YFSETQ. This CDR3 is built from 14 residues. V trimming: 0 bases; J trimming: 7 bases; junction bases outside the gene matches: 2. The CDR3 protein is CASSLGDRGHTQYF. The CDR3 nucleotides read TGCGCCAGCAGCTTGGGGGACAGGGGCCATACGCAGTATTTT.